The present T cell receptor beta chain was sequenced within a study of T cell changes during pregnancy in multiple sclerosis. Generated by immunoSEQ multiplex PCR, the TCRdb table keeps only in-frame clones and is missing some. The sample shows 60,000 to 70,000 clones, about 90% of them seen only once. The specimen comprised peripheral blood, sampled in the third trimester of pregnancy. The sequence was collected from a female donor in good health, enrolled as a control in a pregnancy study.

The CDR3 DNA is TGTGCCAGCAGTTTTTCAGGGGGCGATGGCTACACCTTC. Protein product: CASSFSGGDGYTF. The V gene is TRBV27, the J gene TRBJ1-2; TRBD1 aligns across 8 bases. The CDR3 length is 13 residues. The germline V gene has CDR1 MNHEY and CDR2 SMNVEV (reference sequence). Trimming took 3 bases from V and 6 from J; bases not matched to a gene: 3.